These 30 T cell receptor beta chains originate from one sample sequenced in a study of blood T cell repertoires in COVID-19. The method was immunoSEQ multiplex PCR; TCRdb's version includes in-frame clones alone and lacks a portion of them. The table shows about 120,000 clones, with over 65% occurring only once. The sample was peripheral blood. The receptors were sampled from a man in his 70s with acute or convalescent COVID-19.

The chain joins TRBV9 to TRBJ2-7; D might be TRBD1 (5 bases). Germline V gene sequence: CDR1 SGDLS, CDR2 YYNGEE. V was clipped by 1 base and J by 0 bases, with 14 bases between them. There are 16 residues in the CDR3. The DNA for the CDR3 is TGTGCCAGCAGCGTAACCGGCCAGGGTTTCTCCTACGAGCAGTACTTC. Its translation is CASSVTGQGFSYEQYF.

This CDR3 reads CSVELREAPSGNTIYF. The CDR3 DNA sequence: TGCAGCGTTGAACTACGGGAAGCTCCTTCTGGAAACACCATATATTTT. The chain combines TRBV29-1 with TRBJ1-3; D gene uncertain. This CDR3 contains 16 residues. CDR1 and CDR2 from the germline V gene are SQVTM and ANQGSEA. The V end was cut by 2 bases, the J end by 1 base, with 15 bases between.

The CDR3 sequence: CASSPHRSRLAENGNYEQYF. The CDR3 nucleotides read TGTGCCAGCTCCCCCCATCGGTCCCGACTAGCGGAAAATGGGAACTACGAGCAGTACTTC. The chain couples TRBV21-1 to TRBJ2-7; the table's D call, TRBD2, has no DNA check behind it. TRBV21-1 is classified as a pseudogene. The CDR3 covers 20 residues.

This clone was seen a handful of times. This chain links TRBV5-1 with TRBJ2-7, with a possible D match to TRBD1 (6 bases). Trimming took off 4 bases at V and 4 bases at J, with 21 bases between the two ends. Germline V gene sequence: CDR1 SGHRS, CDR2 YFSETQ. The CDR3 has 16 residues. The CDR3 is CASSPNDRPSRYEQYF. CDR3 DNA: TGCGCCAGCAGCCCCAACGACAGGCCCTCCCGGTACGAGCAGTACTTC.

V usage is TRBV7-9 and J usage is TRBJ2-1; 9 bases fit TRBD2. The germline gives CDR1 SEHNR, CDR2 FQNEAQ (reference sequence). Trimming at V came to 3 bases and at J to 8 bases, leaving 8 bases not matched to a gene. CDR3 size: 15 residues. The CDR3 is CASSFVSGGKDEQFF. The CDR3 region has the DNA TGTGCCAGCAGCTTTGTTAGCGGGGGAAAGGATGAGCAGTTCTTC.

The CDR3 region has the DNA TGTGCCAGCAGCTCCGGACAGGGTAATTCACCCCTCCACTTT. Amino acid sequence: CASSSGQGNSPLHF. The gene calls are TRBV7-6 and TRBJ1-6, with TRBD1 identical over 8 bases. CDR1 and CDR2 (germline): SGHVS, FNYEAQ. The trim removed 4 bases at V and 6 bases at J, leaving 2 bases unmatched. The CDR3 is made up of 14 amino acids.

This clone occurred once. This sequence joins TRBV4-1 and TRBJ2-1, with TRBD2 identical over 15 bases. Trimming took 7 bases from V and 15 from J; bases not matched to a gene: 7. Looked up from germline, CDR1 is MGHRA and CDR2 is YSYEKL. This CDR3 contains 13 residues. The CDR3 is CASKGLAGGPPFF. CDR3 nucleotides: TGCGCCAGCAAGGGACTAGCGGGAGGTCCCCCGTTCTTC.

This chain links TRBV3-1 (or the pseudogene TRBV3-2) with TRBJ1-6; D is undetermined. This CDR3 spans 15 amino acids. The germline CDR1 and CDR2 sequences are LGHDT and YNNKEL (reference sequence). V lost 1 base and J 10 bases, leaving 14 bases between the germline ends. The DNA for the CDR3 is TGTGCCAGCAGCCAAGGGGGTCCGGGCGGGTCACCCCTCCACTTT. This gives the protein CASSQGGPGGSPLHF.

The chain uses TRBV29-1 and TRBJ2-1; 10 bases are a match to TRBD1. The CDR3 is made up of 14 amino acids. V was clipped by 5 bases and J by 4 bases; unmatched bases: 5. Germline V gene lookup returns CDR1 SQVTM and CDR2 ANQGSEA. The CDR3 nucleotides are TGCAGCGTTTCCAGGGACAGGGGTTACAATGAGCAGTTCTTC. Its protein is CSVSRDRGYNEQFF.

This clone was counted a single time. CDR3 sequence (DNA): TGTGCCAGCAGTCTAGAGACTAGCGGGGGATCCAATGAGCAGTTCTTC. Translated: CASSLETSGGSNEQFF. V gene TRBV9 combines with J gene TRBJ2-1; TRBD2 aligns across 12 bases. The CDR3 is 16 amino acids. Germline V gene sequence: CDR1 SGDLS, CDR2 YYNGEE. V trimming: 5 bases; J trimming: 6 bases; junction bases outside the gene matches: 9.

In DNA, the CDR3 is TGTGCCAGCAGCCTCGGTGGGAGATCAGCTAATGAAAAACTGTTTTTT. The encoded protein is CASSLGGRSANEKLFF. This chain joins TRBV25-1 and TRBJ1-4; D unresolved. The CDR3 runs to 16 residues. V lost 6 bases and J lost 3, with 17 bases in between. Germline CDR1 MGHDK, CDR2 SYGVNS.

The chain combines TRBV27 with TRBJ2-1, with 8 bases that match TRBD2. There are 16 residues in the CDR3. The V gene's germline CDR1 is MNHEY and CDR2 SMNVEV (reference sequence). V shed 5 bases and J 5 bases; nucleotides not matched to a gene: 11. The CDR3 DNA reads as TGTGCCAGCAGTCGGGCTAGCGGGTCCAGAGACAATGAGCAGTTCTTC. Amino acids: CASSRASGSRDNEQFF.

V and J are TRBV7-2 and TRBJ1-2; TRBD1 aligns across 9 bases. V shed 5 bases, J shed 4 bases, and the junction held 2 bases outside the gene matches. This CDR3 has 13 amino acids. From germline, CDR1 is SGHTA and CDR2 FQGNSA. The CDR3, as DNA: TGTGCCAGCAGCGCGGGACAGGGCTATGGCTACACCTTC. Translated: CASSAGQGYGYTF.

The chain employs TRBV3-1 (or the pseudogene TRBV3-2) and TRBJ2-3; TRBD2 matches at 8 bases. The CDR3 runs to 22 residues. Per the germline V gene, CDR1 is LGHDT and CDR2 is YNNKEL (reference sequence). V was pared by 0 bases and J by 0 bases, with 20 bases of the junction left unmatched. CDR3 coding DNA: TGTGCCAGCAGCCAAGACACATTAACGGGCGGGAGGCTTCCTTTGAGCACAGATACGCAGTATTTT. It yields the protein CASSQDTLTGGRLPLSTDTQYF.

CDR3 region: CASSLWGSNIQYF. The CDR3, as DNA: TGTGCCAGCAGCTTATGGGGCTCAAACATTCAGTACTTC. J is TRBJ2-4 and V is TRBV7-2, with D perhaps matching TRBD1 (5 bases). Trimming shortened V by 2 bases and J by 6 bases, and 8 bases separated the two germline ends. Germline loops: CDR1 SGHTA, CDR2 FQGNSA. This CDR3 has 13 amino acids.

The genes are TRBV30 and TRBJ2-5; TRBD1 aligns across 7 bases. J lost 5 bases, V lost 0 bases, and 0 bases had no gene match. CDR3 length: 12 residues. Germline CDR1 and CDR2: GTSNPN and SVGIG (reference sequence). CDR3 region: CAWSVQGETQYF. CDR3 nucleotide sequence: TGTGCCTGGAGTGTACAGGGGGAGACCCAGTACTTC. Together with reference TRBV30 and TRBJ2-5, the CDR3 gives the full variable domain: SQTIHQWPATLVQPVGSPLSLECTVEGTSNPNLYWYRQAAGRGLQLLFYSVGIGQISSEVPQNLSASRPQDRQFILSSKKLLLSDSGFYLCAWSVQGETQYFGPGTRLLVL.

The chain is built from TRBV5-1 and TRBJ1-1, with D unresolved. The germline gives CDR1 SGHRS, CDR2 YFSETQ. The CDR3 extends over 15 amino acids. V lost 3 bases to trimming and J lost 5 bases, with 17 bases between them. The CDR3 protein is CASSSGGILSTEAFF. The CDR3 DNA follows: TGCGCCAGCAGCTCGGGAGGGATTTTGAGTACTGAAGCTTTCTTT.

The rearrangement links TRBV19 to TRBJ1-1; 8 nucleotides match TRBD1. Looked up from germline, CDR1 is LNHDA and CDR2 is SQIVND (reference sequence). The CDR3 is 14 residues long. Germline trimming cut 7 bases from V and 5 bases from J; bases unmatched to any gene: 9. In DNA form, the CDR3 reads TGTGCCAGTAATTCGGACAGGGCTTTGACTGAAGCTTTCTTT. Protein product: CASNSDRALTEAFF.

The CDR3 loop is CASSPLDSYGYTF. The CDR3 nucleotides are TGTGCCAGCAGCCCCTTGGACAGCTATGGCTACACCTTC. J is TRBJ1-2 and V is TRBV5-4; TRBD1 is a possible D gene (6 bases). Germline V gene sequence: CDR1 SGHNT, CDR2 YYREEE (reference sequence). The CDR3 sequence is 13 residues long. Trimming took off 4 bases at V and 4 bases at J, with 11 bases between the two ends.

The chain combines TRBV19 with TRBJ1-5, with D hard to call. Germline lookup yields CDR1 LNHDA and CDR2 SQIVND (reference sequence). Trimming took 5 bases from V and 1 from J, leaving 12 bases between them. This CDR3 spans 15 amino acids. In nucleotides, the CDR3 is TGTGCCAGTAGTTCGGGAGGAAACAGCAATCAGCCCCAGCATTTT. Its translation: CASSSGGNSNQPQHF. The whole variable domain, remainder taken from reference TRBV19 and TRBJ1-5, is DGGITQSPKYLFRKEGQNVTLSCEQNLNHDAMYWYRQDPGQGLRLIYYSQIVNDFQKGDIAEGYSVSREKKESFPLTVTSAQKNPTAFYLCASSSGGNSNQPQHFGDGTRLSIL.

The rearrangement joins TRBV7-2 to TRBJ1-1; 7 bases are a match to TRBD1. The CDR3 totals 15 residues. Trimming at V came to 5 bases and at J to 5 bases, leaving 11 bases not matched to a gene. Per the germline V gene, CDR1 is SGHTA and CDR2 is FQGNSA. CDR3 protein: CASSDPRQGGTEAFF. CDR3 sequence (DNA): TGTGCCAGCAGCGACCCTAGACAGGGAGGTACTGAAGCTTTCTTT.

The V call is TRBV3-1 (or the pseudogene TRBV3-2), the J call TRBJ1-2; D is perhaps TRBD1 (5 bases). V lost 3 bases to trimming and J lost 5 bases, with 16 bases between them. This CDR3 contains 15 residues. Looked up from germline, CDR1 is LGHDT and CDR2 is YNNKEL (reference sequence). The CDR3 nucleotides are TGTGCCAGCAGCCAGAGGCAGGGAATAGGGTATGGCTACACCTTC. Amino acids: CASSQRQGIGYGYTF.

The chain combines TRBV10-3 with TRBJ1-5; D call uncertain. Germline values: CDR1 ENHRY, CDR2 SYGVKD. This CDR3 comprises 15 residues. V gave up 4 bases and J gave up 0 bases, with 10 bases separating them. CDR3 sequence: CAISGSQYSNQPQHF. The CDR3 DNA is TGTGCCATCAGTGGGAGTCAGTATAGCAATCAGCCCCAGCATTTT.

This chain joins TRBV30 and TRBJ1-2; tentative D call: TRBD1 (5 bases). Trimming shortened V by 0 bases and J by 7 bases, and 18 bases separated the two germline ends. The germline gives CDR1 GTSNPN, CDR2 SVGIG (reference sequence). The CDR3 length is 15 residues. CDR3 region: CAWSVLSGQGGGYTF. The DNA of the CDR3 is TGTGCCTGGAGTGTACTTTCTGGGCAGGGTGGTGGCTACACCTTC.

This clone was observed a few times. The genes are TRBV30 and TRBJ1-1, with 7 bases identical to TRBD1. Unmatched junction bases numbered 7, after V lost 4 bases and J lost 2 bases. Germline assignment: CDR1 GTSNPN and CDR2 SVGIG (reference sequence). This CDR3 spans 14 amino acids. The CDR3 loop is CAWTKGQSNTEAFF. The CDR3 region has the DNA TGTGCCTGGACCAAGGGACAGAGTAACACTGAAGCTTTCTTT.

The V call is TRBV11-2, the J call TRBJ1-1; TRBD1 aligns across 9 bases. J lost 1 base, V lost 3 bases, and 3 bases had no gene match. CDR1 and CDR2 from the germline V gene are SGHAT and FQNNGV. This CDR3 comprises 15 residues. CDR3 protein: CASSFHRGRNTEAFF. DNA for the CDR3: TGTGCCAGCAGCTTCCACAGGGGGCGGAACACTGAAGCTTTCTTT.

The V gene is TRBV10-3, the J gene TRBJ2-3; TRBD2 agrees at 7 bases. V lost 2 bases, J lost 3 bases, and 8 bases stayed unmatched. The germline V gene encodes CDR1 ENHRY and CDR2 SYGVKD. The CDR3 consists of 16 residues. CDR3 nucleotide sequence: TGTGCCATCAGTGAGGCTAGCGGTAGACGGACAGATACGCAGTATTTT. Its translation is CAISEASGRRTDTQYF.

The genes are TRBV27 and TRBJ2-2; 12 bases agree with TRBD2. V lost 5 bases, J lost 4 bases, and 17 bases stayed unmatched. The CDR3 length is 20 residues. Germline V CDR1 and CDR2: MNHEY, SMNVEV (reference sequence). The CDR3 spells CASSPQGLAGPGGGTGELFF. As DNA, the CDR3 is TGTGCCAGCAGTCCACAGGGACTAGCGGGCCCAGGGGGGGGCACCGGGGAGCTGTTTTTT.

The CDR3 is CASSLWGTSGRRTYNEQFF. The CDR3 DNA is TGTGCCAGCAGCTTGTGGGGGACTAGCGGGAGGAGGACCTACAATGAGCAGTTCTTC. V is TRBV5-4 and J is TRBJ2-1; 15 positions agree with TRBD2. The CDR3 sequence is 19 residues long. Germline loops: CDR1 SGHNT, CDR2 YYREEE (reference sequence). J gave up 2 bases and V 1 base, and 7 bases lay outside the gene matches.

The CDR3 sequence is CASSEGHALRNSPLHF. CDR3 sequence (DNA): TGTGCCAGTAGTGAAGGACACGCTCTTAGGAATTCACCCCTCCACTTT. The genes are TRBV19 and TRBJ1-6, with D perhaps TRBD1 (5 bases). CDR1 is LNHDA, CDR2 SQIVND, per germline (reference sequence). This CDR3 region has 16 residues. With 5 bases removed from V and 7 bases from J, the gap between germline ends came to 18 bases.